One sample yielded the 18 T cell receptor beta chains listed below, sequenced in a study of T cells in Graves' hyperthyroidism and ophthalmopathy. Amplification of TCR beta CDR3 regions used RNA as the template. A set of HTBI primers served as the primers for a first-round RT-PCR of the TCR CDR3. TCRdb re-analysed the multiplex PCR reads in MiXCR, keeping a single row per CDR3 protein. The table includes hundreds of thousands of distinct CDR3 sequences, approximately 15% detected once. Specimen: blood. These receptors all stem from a man younger than 35 with Graves' ophthalmopathy.

This clonotype was observed a few times. This chain uses TRBV6-1 with TRBJ2-7, with D hard to call. With 6 bases removed from V and 0 bases from J, the gap between germline ends came to 9 bases. The germline V gene has CDR1 MNHNS and CDR2 SASEGT. This CDR3 spans 13 amino acids. CDR3 region: CASRPQSSYEQYF. CDR3 bases: TGTGCCAGCAGGCCACAGAGCTCCTACGAGCAGTACTTC.

This clonotype appeared a single time. The chain couples TRBV6-2 or TRBV6-3 to TRBJ2-3, with 8 bases that match TRBD1. CDR1 is MNHEY, CDR2 SVGEGT, per germline. CDR3 size: 15 residues. V trimming: 6 bases; J trimming: 0 bases; junction bases outside the gene matches: 5. The CDR3 nucleotides read TGTGCCAGCAGCCTAAGGACAGGGAGCACAGATACGCAGTATTTT. As protein: CASSLRTGSTDTQYF.

The rearrangement joins TRBV9 to TRBJ2-2, with D unresolved. Trimming removed 4 bases at V and 4 bases at J, with 5 bases between. Germline V lookup: CDR1 SGDLS, CDR2 YYNGEE. The CDR3 sequence is 12 residues long. CDR3 loop: CASSRLTGELFF. CDR3 in DNA: TGTGCCAGCAGCCGGCTCACCGGGGAGCTGTTTTTT.

The rearrangement uses TRBV18 and TRBJ1-1; 11 bases line up with TRBD1. CDR1 and CDR2 (germline): KGHSH, LQKENI. The V and J ends lost 3 bases and 3 bases, in that order; junction bases with no gene match: 6. This CDR3 region has 16 residues. CDR3 sequence reads: CASSPGTGGRDTEAFF. CDR3 DNA: TGTGCCAGCTCACCGGGGACAGGGGGGCGGGACACTGAAGCTTTCTTT. Full variable domain (outside the CDR3, taken from reference TRBV18 and TRBJ1-1): NAGVMQNPRHLVRRRGQEARLRCSPMKGHSHVYWYRQLPEEGLKFMVYLQKENIIDESGMPKERFSAEFPKEGPSILRIQQVVRGDSAAYFCASSPGTGGRDTEAFFGQGTRLTVV.

This clonotype has more than one count but fewer than ten. The genes are TRBV4-2 and TRBJ2-5; 8 nucleotides agree with TRBD2. V shed 3 bases, J shed 4 bases, and the junction held 7 bases outside the gene matches. The V gene's germline CDR1 is LGHNA and CDR2 YNFKEQ. The CDR3 has 15 amino acids. CDR3 residues: CASSQEGLATETQYF. The CDR3 DNA reads TGTGCCAGCAGCCAGGAAGGACTAGCCACAGAGACCCAGTACTTC.

Ten or more counts support this clonotype. V usage is TRBV11-2 and J usage is TRBJ2-1; 10 bases agree with TRBD1. Trimming at V came to 6 bases and at J to 7 bases, leaving 12 bases not matched to a gene. The CDR3 has 16 amino acids. Germline loops: CDR1 SGHAT, CDR2 FQNNGV. The CDR3 loop reads CASRKQADRGRNEQFF. The CDR3, as DNA: TGTGCCAGCAGAAAGCAGGCCGACAGGGGGCGGAATGAGCAGTTCTTC. Supplemented by reference TRBV11-2 and TRBJ2-1, the full variable domain reads EAGVAQSPRYKIIEKRQSVAFWCNPISGHATLYWYQQILGQGPKLLIQFQNNGVVDDSQLPKDRFSAERLKGVDSTLKIQPAKLEDSAVYLCASRKQADRGRNEQFFGPGTRLTVL.

This clonotype occurred many times. The chain couples TRBV2 to TRBJ1-6, with 7 bases that match TRBD1. The CDR3 consists of 13 residues. Trimming cost V 9 bases and J 7 bases; bases outside gene matches: 6. CDR1 and CDR2 (germline): SNHLY, FYNNEI. CDR3: CARQGLGNSPLHF. Written as DNA, the CDR3 is TGTGCCAGACAGGGGCTGGGGAATTCACCCCTCCACTTT.

This clonotype has just a few counts. The genes are TRBV20-1 and TRBJ2-2; no clear D gene. The germline V gene encodes CDR1 DFQATT and CDR2 SNEGSKA (reference sequence). The CDR3 is 14 amino acids. V shed 6 bases and J shed 2 bases, with 13 bases lying between them. The CDR3 is CSARSWENTGELFF. The CDR3 region has the DNA TGCAGTGCGCGGTCGTGGGAAAACACCGGGGAGCTGTTTTTT.

This clonotype was recorded many times. The rearrangement uses TRBV29-1 and TRBJ2-2; TRBD2 matches 7 bases. The germline V gene has CDR1 SQVTM and CDR2 ANQGSEA. Losses at the gene ends were 7 bases for V and 4 bases for J; bases not matched to a gene: 12. This CDR3 contains 15 residues. In nucleotides, the CDR3 is TGCAGCGCCCATGGTCCAGCGGGACTCACCGGGGAGCTGTTTTTT. This gives the protein CSAHGPAGLTGELFF.

This clonotype was seen at least ten times. This sequence joins TRBV6-1 and TRBJ2-7; 9 bases agree with TRBD1. The CDR3 spans 16 residues. The germline V gene has CDR1 MNHNS and CDR2 SASEGT. V was clipped by 6 bases and J by 2 bases; unmatched bases: 11. Here the CDR3 reads CASSSRSTGGPYEQYF. DNA of the CDR3: TGTGCCAGCAGCTCCAGGTCGACAGGGGGGCCCTACGAGCAGTACTTC.

This sequence joins TRBV6-1 and TRBJ1-1, with D possibly being TRBD1 (6 bases). Trimming shortened V by 5 bases and J by 3 bases, and 19 bases separated the two germline ends. This CDR3 is built from 16 residues. Germline V CDR1 and CDR2: MNHNS, SASEGT. The DNA of the CDR3 is TGTGCCAGCAGTAAAACCAGGGGCGCAGGGTACACTGAAGCTTTCTTT. This gives the protein CASSKTRGAGYTEAFF.

This clonotype has ten or more counts. This chain uses TRBV15 with TRBJ2-7; 8 nucleotides match TRBD1. The germline V gene encodes CDR1 LNHNV and CDR2 YYDKDF (reference sequence). The CDR3 totals 17 residues. With V trimmed by 1 base and J by 4 bases, 12 bases remained unmatched. DNA for the CDR3: TGTGCCACCAGCAGAGGTATGACAGGGGCCCAGTTTTACGAGCAGTACTTC. This translates into CATSRGMTGAQFYEQYF.

V and J are TRBV6-1 and TRBJ2-1; the match to TRBD2 covers 8 bases. The length of the CDR3 is 11 residues. V gave up 7 bases and J gave up 14 bases; unmatched junction bases: 7. Germline values: CDR1 MNHNS, CDR2 SASEGT. The CDR3 region is CASNRGGREFF. Here the CDR3 DNA reads TGTGCCAGCAACCGGGGGGGACGGGAGTTCTTC.

This clonotype was seen more than once but under ten times. The gene calls are TRBV10-2 and TRBJ1-2; the match to TRBD1 covers 11 bases. The CDR3 sequence is 16 residues long. Germline CDR1 and CDR2: WSHSY and SAAADI. The J segment lost 4 bases and the V segment lost 1 base, leaving 5 bases of the junction unmatched. The CDR3 is CASSEWRTGGFYGYTF. In DNA form, the CDR3 reads TGCGCCAGCAGTGAGTGGAGGACAGGGGGCTTCTATGGCTACACCTTC.

This clonotype was counted at least ten times. This chain connects TRBV2 to TRBJ1-1; unclear D gene. CDR1 and CDR2 from the germline V gene are SNHLY and FYNNEI. Trimming removed 1 base from V and 4 bases from J, with 4 bases in between. This CDR3 has 12 residues. CDR3 nucleotide sequence: TGTGCCAGCAGTGAAGGGGGCACTGAAGCTTTCTTT. This translates into CASSEGGTEAFF.

The chain is built from TRBV7-9 and TRBJ2-1; maybe TRBD2 (6 bases). V lost 3 bases, J lost 6 bases, and 12 bases lay in between. This CDR3 has 14 amino acids. Germline V gene sequence: CDR1 SEHNR, CDR2 FQNEAQ (reference sequence). CDR3 amino acids: CASSLSFGGNEQFF. The CDR3 DNA follows: TGTGCCAGCAGCTTGTCATTCGGGGGCAATGAGCAGTTCTTC.

This clonotype was found a few times. The chain uses TRBV7-6 and TRBJ2-3; a possible D gene is TRBD2 (5 bases). Per the germline V gene, CDR1 is SGHVS and CDR2 is FNYEAQ. V was shortened by 5 bases and J by 4 bases, with 13 bases between the two germline ends. This CDR3 has 14 amino acids. CDR3 bases: TGTGCCAGCAGCCCAAGACTAAGTTCAGATACGCAGTATTTT. This sequence encodes CASSPRLSSDTQYF.

The sample holds many counts of this clonotype. V and J are TRBV18 and TRBJ2-7, with a possible D match to TRBD2 (6 bases). CDR1 and CDR2 from the germline V gene are KGHSH and LQKENI. V gave up 0 bases and J gave up 1 base, with 13 bases separating them. CDR3 length: 16 amino acids. CDR3 nucleotides: TGTGCCAGCTCACCACCGAGCGGAGGGCGGTCCTACGAGCAGTACTTC. Encoded protein: CASSPPSGGRSYEQYF.